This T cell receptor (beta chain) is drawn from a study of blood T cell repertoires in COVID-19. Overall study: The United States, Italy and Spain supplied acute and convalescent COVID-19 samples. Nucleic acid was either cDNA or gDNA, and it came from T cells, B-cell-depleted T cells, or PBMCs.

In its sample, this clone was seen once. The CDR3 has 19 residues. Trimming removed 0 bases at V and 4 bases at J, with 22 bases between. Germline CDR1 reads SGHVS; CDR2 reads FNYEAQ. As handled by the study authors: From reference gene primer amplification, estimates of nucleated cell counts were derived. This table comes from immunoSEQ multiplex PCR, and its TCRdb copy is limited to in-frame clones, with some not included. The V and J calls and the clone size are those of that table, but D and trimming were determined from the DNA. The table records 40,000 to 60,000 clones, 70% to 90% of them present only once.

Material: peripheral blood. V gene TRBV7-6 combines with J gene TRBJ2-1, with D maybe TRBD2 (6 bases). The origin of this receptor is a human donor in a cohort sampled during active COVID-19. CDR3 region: CASSLAGVRGKRLYNEQFF. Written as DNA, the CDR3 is TGTGCCAGCAGCTTAGCCGGAGTACGGGGGAAGCGTCTGTACAATGAGCAGTTCTTC.